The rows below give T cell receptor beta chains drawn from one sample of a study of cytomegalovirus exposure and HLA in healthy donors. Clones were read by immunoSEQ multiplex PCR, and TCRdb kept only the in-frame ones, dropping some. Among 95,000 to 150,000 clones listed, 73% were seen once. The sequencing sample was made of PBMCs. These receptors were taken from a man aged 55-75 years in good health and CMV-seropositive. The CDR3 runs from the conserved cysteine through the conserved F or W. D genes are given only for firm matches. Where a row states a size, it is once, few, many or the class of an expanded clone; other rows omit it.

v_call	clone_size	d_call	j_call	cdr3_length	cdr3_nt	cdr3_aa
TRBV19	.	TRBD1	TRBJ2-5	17	TGTGCCAGTAGTAAAGGAACTGGCAGGGGGTACCAAGAGACCCAGTACTTC	CASSKGTGRGYQETQYF
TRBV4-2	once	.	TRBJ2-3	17	TGTGCCAGCAGCCAAGATGGGCGGGTAATCAGCCCAGATACGCAGTATTTT	CASSQDGRVISPDTQYF
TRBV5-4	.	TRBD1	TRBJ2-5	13	TGTGCCAGCAGCCTGGACAGGGTGGAGACCCAGTACTTC	CASSLDRVETQYF
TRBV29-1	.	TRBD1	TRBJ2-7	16	TGCAGCGTTGAAGAGGGCAAGGGGACAGGAATCTACGAGCAGTACTTC	CSVEEGKGTGIYEQYF
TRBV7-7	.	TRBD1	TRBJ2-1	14	TGTGCTAGCAGCGAAGGGACAGCTTACAATGAGCAGTTCTTC	CASSEGTAYNEQFF
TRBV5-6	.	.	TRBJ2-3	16	TGTGCCAGCAGCTTGTTGGTCTTAGCGGAGGTAGATACGCAGTATTTT	CASSLLVLAEVDTQYF
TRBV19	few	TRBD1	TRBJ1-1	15	TGTGCCAGTAGTTCACTCCGGGACAGGGGGCCTGAAGCTTTCTTT	CASSSLRDRGPEAFF
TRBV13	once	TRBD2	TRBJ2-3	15	TGTGCCAGCAGTCTCTTAGCGGGGGGCCTTGATACGCAGTATTTT	CASSLLAGGLDTQYF
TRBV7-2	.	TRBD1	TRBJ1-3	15	TGTGCCAGCAGCTTAACCTCAGGGGGAGGAAACACCATATATTTT	CASSLTSGGGNTIYF
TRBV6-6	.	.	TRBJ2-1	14	TGTGCCAGCAGTTACGGCCAGGGTGGGGATGAGCAGTTCTTC	CASSYGQGGDEQFF
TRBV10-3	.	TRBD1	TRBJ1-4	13	TGTGCCGCGTCCAGGGGGCTACAGGAAAAACTGTTTTTT	CAASRGLQEKLFF
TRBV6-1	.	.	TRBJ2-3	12	TGTGCCAGCAGTCTGGGGCCTGCGACGCAGTATTTT	CASSLGPATQYF
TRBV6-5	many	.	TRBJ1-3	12	TGTGCCAGCAGCAACGAGGGAAACACCATATATTTT	CASSNEGNTIYF
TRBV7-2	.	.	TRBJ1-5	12	TGTGCCAGCAGCTTCGGGGGGCAGCCCCAGCATTTT	CASSFGGQPQHF
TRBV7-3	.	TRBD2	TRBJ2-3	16	TGTGCCAGCAGCGTAGGACTAGCGGAAATTACAGATACGCAGTATTTT	CASSVGLAEITDTQYF
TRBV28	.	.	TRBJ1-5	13	TGTGCCAGCAGTTTGAGCGGTAATCAGCCCCAGCATTTT	CASSLSGNQPQHF
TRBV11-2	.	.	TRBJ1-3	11	TGTGCCAGCACCACTGGAAACACCATATATTTT	CASTTGNTIYF
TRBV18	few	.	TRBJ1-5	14	TGTGCCAGCTCACCAGGAAACAAAGCGCAGCCCCAGCATTTT	CASSPGNKAQPQHF
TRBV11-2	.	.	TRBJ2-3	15	TGTGCCAGCAGCTCAAGACTACCTAGCACAGATACGCAGTATTTT	CASSSRLPSTDTQYF
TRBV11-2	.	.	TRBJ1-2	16	TGTGCCAGCAGCTTAGAGGCAGGGAGGACGGCGAGAGGCTACACCTTC	CASSLEAGRTARGYTF
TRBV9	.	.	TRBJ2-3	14	TGTGCCAGCAGCGTAGCTGGCAGCACAGATACGCAGTATTTT	CASSVAGSTDTQYF
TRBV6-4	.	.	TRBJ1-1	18	TGTGCCAGCAGTGACTCTCGTAGTGACAGGTGCTTGAACACTGAAGCTTTCTTT	CASSDSRSDRCLNTEAFF
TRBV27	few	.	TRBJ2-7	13	TGTGCCAGCACCTCCGGGAGATTCCACGAGCAGTACTTC	CASTSGRFHEQYF
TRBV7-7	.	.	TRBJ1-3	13	TGTGCTAGCAGCTCGAGCTCTGGAAACACCATATATTTT	CASSSSSGNTIYF
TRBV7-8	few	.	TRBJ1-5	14	TGTGCCAGCTCGGGTGCAGGGACTAATCAGCCCCAGCATTTT	CASSGAGTNQPQHF
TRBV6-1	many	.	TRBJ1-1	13	TGTGCCAGCTCAATTGAGGGCAACACTGAAGCTTTCTTT	CASSIEGNTEAFF
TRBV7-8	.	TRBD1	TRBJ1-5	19	TGTGCCAGCAGCCTAAGACAGACACAGGGGAGCGTCAGCAATCAGCCCCAGCATTTT	CASSLRQTQGSVSNQPQHF
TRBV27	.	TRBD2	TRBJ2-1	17	TGTGCCAGCAGTCCCTGGACTAGCGGGGGCCACCACAATGAGCAGTTCTTC	CASSPWTSGGHHNEQFF
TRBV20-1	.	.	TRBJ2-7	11	TGCAGTGCGGACAGCTCCTACGAGCAGTACTTC	CSADSSYEQYF
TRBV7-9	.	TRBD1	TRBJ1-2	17	TGTGCCAGCAGTCGGGACAGGGGTGTCCTGAGGTACTATGGCTACACCTTC	CASSRDRGVLRYYGYTF
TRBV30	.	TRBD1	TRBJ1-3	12	TGTGCCGCACAGGGGTCTGGAAACACCATATATTTT	CAAQGSGNTIYF
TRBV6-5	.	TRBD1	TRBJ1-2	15	TGTGCCAGCAGACCTCCTAGGGGGCGCGGCTATGGCTACACCTTC	CASRPPRGRGYGYTF
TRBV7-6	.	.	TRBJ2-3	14	TGTGCCAGCAGCTCGGCCGGGGGCACAGATACGCAGTATTTT	CASSSAGGTDTQYF
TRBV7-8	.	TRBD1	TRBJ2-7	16	TGTGCCAGCAGTTTTAGCACAGGGGGAACCTCCTACGAGCAGTACTTC	CASSFSTGGTSYEQYF
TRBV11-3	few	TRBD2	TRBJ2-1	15	TGTGCCAGCAGCCGGACGGGGGGTTCCTACAATGAGCAGTTCTTC	CASSRTGGSYNEQFF
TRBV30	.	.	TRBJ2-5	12	TGTGCCTGGAGTAAGACACGAGAGACCCAGTACTTC	CAWSKTRETQYF
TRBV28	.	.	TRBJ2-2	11	TGTGCCAGCAGAGAGGGCGGGGAGCTGTTTTTT	CASREGGELFF
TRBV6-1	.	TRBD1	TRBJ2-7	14	TGTGCCAGCAGTGGGGACAGGGGGCCCTACGAGCAGTACTTC	CASSGDRGPYEQYF
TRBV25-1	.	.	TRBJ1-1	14	TGTGCCAGCAGTGAGGGGGGGGGTAACACTGAAGCTTTCTTT	CASSEGGGNTEAFF
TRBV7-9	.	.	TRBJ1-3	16	TGTGCCAGCAGCTCGAGAGCAGGGTTAAGGGGAAACACCATATATTTT	CASSSRAGLRGNTIYF
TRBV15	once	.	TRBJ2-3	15	TGTGCCACCAGCAGAGATGGGCAGAAGGCAGATACGCAGTATTTT	CATSRDGQKADTQYF
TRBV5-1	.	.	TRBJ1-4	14	TGCGCCAGCAGCTCACGGGGGAGTGGTGAAAAACTGTTTTTT	CASSSRGSGEKLFF
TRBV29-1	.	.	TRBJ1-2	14	TGCAGCGTGGTGGGGCAGGGATGGATAAATGGCTACACCTTC	CSVVGQGWINGYTF
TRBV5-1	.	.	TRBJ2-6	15	TGCGCCAGCATCGATACGGGAGCCGGGGCCAACGTCCTGACTTTC	CASIDTGAGANVLTF
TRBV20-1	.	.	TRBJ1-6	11	TGCAGTGCTGAGGAAGATTCACCCCTCCACTTT	CSAEEDSPLHF
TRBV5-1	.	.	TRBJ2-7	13	TGCGCCAGCAGCGCCTACAGCTCCTACGAGCAGTACTTC	CASSAYSSYEQYF
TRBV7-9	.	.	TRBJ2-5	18	TGTGCCAGCAGCTCGAAGGGACACCAAGTGGGGCCCCAAGAGACCCAGTACTTC	CASSSKGHQVGPQETQYF
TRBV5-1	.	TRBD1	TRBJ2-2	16	TGCGCCAGCAGCTCCACCGGGACAGGGAGGACCGGGGAGCTGTTTTTT	CASSSTGTGRTGELFF
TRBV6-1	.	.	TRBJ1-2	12	TGTGCCAGCAGTGACAGGGTAGGGGGCTACACCTTC	CASSDRVGGYTF
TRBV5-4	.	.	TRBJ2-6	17	TGTGCCAGCAGCTTGGTTAACAGTGACTCTGGGGCCAACGTCCTGACTTTC	CASSLVNSDSGANVLTF
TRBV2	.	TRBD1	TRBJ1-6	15	TGTGCCAGCAACCCCAGAAGGACAGGCAATTCACCCCTCCACTTT	CASNPRRTGNSPLHF
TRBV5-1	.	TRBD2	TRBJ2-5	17	TGCGCCAGCAGCCCCGCAACCGGGACTAGCGGGGGTGAGACCCAGTACTTC	CASSPATGTSGGETQYF
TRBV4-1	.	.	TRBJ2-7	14	TGCGCCAGCAGCCAGCCGGGACTCTACTACGAGCAGTACTTC	CASSQPGLYYEQYF
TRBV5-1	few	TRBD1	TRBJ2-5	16	TGCGCCAGCAGCTTGGCCGGACAGGGTGGAGGAGAGACCCAGTACTTC	CASSLAGQGGGETQYF